By sample fraction, the clone carrying this T cell receptor (beta chain) is medium-sized (0.01 to 0.1%). The source of the sample is a study of long-term antiretroviral therapy in people with HIV. Survey-level resolution applied to immunoSEQ assay v3.0. TCRdb keeps only in-frame clones here, not all; method: immunoSEQ multiplex PCR. This sample has about 22,000 clones; roughly 86% occur once, and the top ten carry about 4.5%. Trimming left V 2 bases short and J 3 bases short, with 8 bases between. From germline, CDR1 is SNHLY and CDR2 FYNNEI. The CDR3 covers 13 residues. The TCR comes from a man between 60 and 75 years old with HIV. This material consisted of unsorted PBMCs, taken 1.3 years after starting antiretroviral therapy. The rearrangement uses TRBV2 and TRBJ2-7; either TRBD1 or TRBD2 may supply D (5 bases each). The CDR3 nucleotides read TGTGCCAGCAGTGAACCAGGGAGCTACGAGCAGTACTTC. Translation: CASSEPGSYEQYF.